This T cell receptor (beta chain) was retrieved from a study of T cell repertoires in aging, cancer and after chemotherapy. Points from the study as a whole: Rebound thymic output was suggested by rising median generation probability during chemotherapy in each cancer cohort. In healthy donors, age-related TCR diversity loss mainly reflected lost richness.

Comment on this clonotype: Antigen unknown.

The CDR3 covers 15 residues. Trimming took 1 base from V and 6 from J; bases not matched to a gene: 6. In germline, CDR1 is LNHDA, CDR2 SQIVND (reference sequence). TRB rearrangements spanning V, D and J were amplified using mixed TRB-A/B primers. TCRdb called the multiplex PCR reads again in MiXCR, with one record for every CDR3 protein. This table holds some 6,000 distinct CDR3 sequences, approximately 24% found once. The template was genomic DNA from peripheral blood, not RNA. This chain connects TRBV19 to TRBJ2-1; 7 bases are shared with TRBD2. The sample was blood. The receptor's source is a human donor in good health. The CDR3 DNA is TGTGCCAGTAGTATAGGGGGGGGGGGGACCAATGAGCAGTTCTTC. This codes for CASSIGGGGTNEQFF.